This T cell receptor beta chain appears in the sequencing data of a study of T cell repertoires in cytomegalovirus infection. Study-wide results and limits: Ex vivo responses were dominated by HLA-C-restricted CMV-specific TCR beta clonotypes.

TCRdb reprocessed the reads with MiXCR, giving one entry per CDR3 protein. The sample lists 300,000 to 450,000 distinct CDR3 sequences, around a sixth occurring once. The length of the CDR3 is 16 residues. CDR1 and CDR2 from the germline V gene are SGHVS and FQNEAQ. V was pared by 5 bases and J by 3 bases, with 8 bases of the junction left unmatched. This clonotype appeared many times. What it binds is not known. The clonotype originates from a human donor in good health (CMV status not recorded). Some clones in this sample may be carry-over from other donors' samples. The sequenced material came from PBMCs. The chain links TRBV7-8 to TRBJ2-2; 8 positions match TRBD2. The CDR3 DNA follows: TGTGCCAGCAGCCTCACTAGCGGACATTACACCGGGGAGCTGTTTTTT. Translation gives CASSLTSGHYTGELFF.